The 29 T cell receptor beta chains in this list originate from one sample, sequenced in a study of beta chain features in type 1 diabetes. Sequenced material consisted of expressed TCRB transcripts (all of the isolated RNA was reverse transcribed). Measured with immunoSEQ multiplex PCR; TCRdb has only the in-frame clones, and not every one. The sample consists of hundreds of thousands of clones, over 10% of them appearing once. Material for sequencing was naive CD4+ T cells from blood. Receptors were obtained from a man younger than 30 in good health.

The chain joins TRBV7-2 to TRBJ1-6; weak D call: TRBD1 (5 bases). This CDR3 has 17 amino acids. From germline, CDR1 is SGHTA and CDR2 FQGNSA. The V end lost 0 bases, the J end lost 12 bases, and 21 bases lay between the germline ends. The CDR3 region has the DNA TGTGCCAGCAGCTTAGCGCCCGGGGGTTTGGGCGGGGAACCCCTCCACTTT. Protein: CASSLAPGGLGGEPLHF.

This sequence joins TRBV11-1 and TRBJ2-3, with TRBD2 matching 7 bases. J gave up 3 bases and V 3 bases, and 6 bases lay outside the gene matches. The germline V gene has CDR1 SGHAT and CDR2 FQDESV (reference sequence). The CDR3 runs 15 residues. CDR3 protein: CASSFSGGLTDTQYF. The CDR3 coding sequence is TGTGCCAGCAGCTTCTCGGGGGGACTAACAGATACGCAGTATTTT.

This chain links TRBV30 with TRBJ2-5, with D perhaps TRBD2 (5 bases). This CDR3 spans 13 amino acids. CDR1 and CDR2 from the germline V gene are GTSNPN and SVGIG (reference sequence). Trimming cost V 0 bases and J 5 bases, with 10 bases left between them. CDR3 region: CAWSVKGGETQYF. The CDR3 nucleotides are TGTGCCTGGAGTGTAAAAGGCGGGGAGACCCAGTACTTC.

The chain joins TRBV7-3 to TRBJ2-7; D possibly corresponds to TRBD2 (6 bases). V lost 4 bases to trimming and J lost 5 bases, with 15 bases between them. CDR1 and CDR2 from the germline V gene are SGHTA and FQGTGA. CDR3 length equals 14 residues. The CDR3 nucleotides are TGTGCCAGCAGCTCCGCGGAGGGTGTGAACGAGCAGTACTTC. This codes for CASSSAEGVNEQYF.

This clone was seen more than once but under ten times. The sample contains more than one DNA sequence encoding this CDR3. This rearrangement joins TRBV7-2 to TRBJ2-7; D perhaps matches TRBD1 (6 bases). CDR1 is SGHTA and CDR2 is FQGNSA in the germline V gene. This CDR3 region has 13 residues. Trimming stripped 4 bases from V and 2 bases from J, with 9 bases between. The CDR3 DNA follows: TGTGCCAGCAGCTCGACAGGAACCTACGAGCAGTACTTC. It is translated as CASSSTGTYEQYF.

V is TRBV7-2 and J is TRBJ2-5; perhaps TRBD1 as D (5 bases). CDR1 is SGHTA, CDR2 FQGNSA, per germline. V lost 3 bases and J 2 bases, leaving 7 bases between the germline ends. CDR3 length equals 13 residues. The CDR3 loop reads CASSFHRQETQYF. The CDR3 DNA sequence: TGTGCCAGCAGCTTTCACAGGCAAGAGACCCAGTACTTC.

The V and J genes are TRBV19 and TRBJ2-1; 9 nucleotides align to TRBD2. Germline V gene data show CDR1 as LNHDA and CDR2 as SQIVND (reference sequence). Trimming cost V 4 bases and J 7 bases; bases outside gene matches: 5. The CDR3 is 14 amino acids. CDR3 in amino acids: CASSRGLAANEQFF. As DNA, the CDR3 is TGTGCCAGTAGTAGGGGACTAGCTGCGAATGAGCAGTTCTTC.

The CDR3 nucleotides read TGTGCCAGCAGTTACGTCGGTTCAGGGAACACTGAAGCTTTCTTT. Amino acid sequence: CASSYVGSGNTEAFF. The chain couples TRBV6-5 to TRBJ1-1; D is uncertain. V lost 2 bases and J 1 base, leaving 11 bases between the germline ends. Germline V lookup: CDR1 MNHEY, CDR2 SVGAGI. The CDR3 has 15 residues.

The chain couples TRBV7-9 to TRBJ2-1; a weak D match, TRBD2 (6 bases). CDR3 length equals 14 residues. CDR1 is SEHNR, CDR2 FQNEAQ, per germline (reference sequence). V lost 7 bases to trimming and J lost 6 bases, with 16 bases between them. The CDR3 DNA reads TGTGCCAGCACCACGGGTCTAGCGCTCAATGAGCAGTTCTTC. Its protein is CASTTGLALNEQFF.

This clone showed up just a few times. The genes are TRBV5-1 and TRBJ2-7; 8 bases map to TRBD1. V shed 5 bases, J shed 3 bases, and the junction held 4 bases outside the gene matches. CDR1 and CDR2 (germline): SGHRS, YFSETQ. The CDR3 extends over 13 amino acids. Here the CDR3 DNA reads TGCGCCAGCAGACAGGGGGTGAGCTACGAGCAGTACTTC. Its translation: CASRQGVSYEQYF.

Many counts were recorded for this clone. V usage is TRBV4-3 and J usage is TRBJ1-1; D gene uncertain. This CDR3 contains 13 residues. The V and J ends lost 0 bases and 7 bases respectively, with 9 bases between them. CDR1 LGHNA and CDR2 YSLEER come from the germline V gene. The chain's CDR3 is CASSQDLRSEAFF. The CDR3 DNA follows: TGCGCCAGCAGCCAAGATCTGCGGAGTGAAGCTTTCTTT.

This clone has only a few counts. The CDR3: CAWSVYRGLTGELFF. DNA of the CDR3: TGTGCCTGGAGTGTATACAGGGGATTAACCGGGGAGCTGTTTTTT. The chain uses TRBV30 and TRBJ2-2, with 7 positions matching TRBD1. The length of the CDR3 is 15 residues. Germline V gene sequence: CDR1 GTSNPN, CDR2 SVGIG (reference sequence). Trimming removed 0 bases from V and 5 bases from J; junction bases left unmatched: 6. The variable domain in full, with the rest retrieved from reference TRBV30 and TRBJ2-2, is SQTIHQWPATLVQPVGSPLSLECTVEGTSNPNLYWYRQAAGRGLQLLFYSVGIGQISSEVPQNLSASRPQDRQFILSSKKLLLSDSGFYLCAWSVYRGLTGELFFGEGSRLTVL.

The rearrangement links TRBV18 to TRBJ1-2; 8 nucleotides align to TRBD1. The CDR3 sequence is 15 residues long. J lost 2 bases, V lost 5 bases, and 7 bases had no gene match. Germline loops: CDR1 KGHSH, CDR2 LQKENI. CDR3 region: CASSSTGASNYGYTF. The CDR3 coding sequence is TGTGCCAGCTCATCGACAGGGGCCAGCAACTATGGCTACACCTTC.

This sequence joins TRBV9 and TRBJ2-1; 10 nucleotides align to TRBD2. Looked up from germline, CDR1 is SGDLS and CDR2 is YYNGEE. V was pared by 0 bases and J by 5 bases, with 8 bases of the junction left unmatched. The CDR3 loop spans 17 amino acids. The CDR3 protein is CASSVGAAGLADNEQFF. The CDR3 nucleotides read TGTGCCAGCAGCGTAGGTGCGGCAGGACTAGCGGACAATGAGCAGTTCTTC.

As for this clone: A junction boundary mismatches the germline segment, possibly from a read error. The chain uses TRBV10-3 and TRBJ2-7; perhaps TRBD1 as D (5 bases). Germline V gene lookup returns CDR1 ENHRY and CDR2 SYGVKD. This CDR3 is 11 amino acids long. The CDR3: CASSQRTEQYF. CDR3 sequence (DNA): TGTGCCAGCAGTCAACGGACAGAGCAGTACTTC.

The chain links TRBV19 to TRBJ1-5, with 9 bases lining up with TRBD1. The ends lost 11 bases at V and 5 bases at J; junction bases unmatched: 10. CDR3 size: 14 residues. Germline values: CDR1 LNHDA, CDR2 SQIVND (reference sequence). Here the CDR3 reads CAPEGTGLYQPQHF. The DNA for the CDR3 is TGTGCCCCCGAAGGGACAGGGCTTTATCAGCCCCAGCATTTT.

The chain joins TRBV4-2 to TRBJ2-7; 10 bases agree with TRBD1. J lost 1 base, V lost 4 bases, and 4 bases had no gene match. This CDR3 contains 15 residues. Germline-derived CDR1 and CDR2 are LGHNA and YNFKEQ. The CDR3 here is CASSLAGQGSYEQYF. The CDR3 nucleotides read TGTGCCAGCAGCCTGGCGGGACAGGGGTCCTACGAGCAGTACTTC.

The chain joins TRBV27 to TRBJ2-2, with TRBD2 as a possible D gene (6 bases). The V end lost 1 base, the J end lost 2 bases, and 11 bases lay between the germline ends. The germline gives CDR1 MNHEY, CDR2 SMNVEV (reference sequence). This CDR3 has 16 amino acids. The CDR3 is CASSLWGTSNTGELFF. For the CDR3, the DNA is TGTGCCAGCAGTTTATGGGGGACTTCAAACACCGGGGAGCTGTTTTTT.

This clone was counted a few times. The V gene is TRBV7-2, the J gene TRBJ2-2; D gene uncertain. CDR1 is SGHTA, CDR2 FQGNSA, per germline. V lost 5 bases to trimming and J lost 0 bases, with 4 bases between them. The CDR3 is 13 amino acids. The CDR3 loop reads CASSQTNTGELFF. The CDR3 DNA reads as TGTGCCAGCAGCCAGACGAACACCGGGGAGCTGTTTTTT.

The chain uses TRBV7-2 and TRBJ2-1; a possible D gene is TRBD2 (7 bases). The V and J ends lost 5 bases and 2 bases respectively, with 13 bases between them. The germline V gene has CDR1 SGHTA and CDR2 FQGNSA. The CDR3 consists of 15 residues. The CDR3 DNA sequence: TGTGCCAGCAGCGAACAGGGAGGGGCCTACAATGAGCAGTTCTTC. Protein product: CASSEQGGAYNEQFF.

The rearrangement joins TRBV5-1 to TRBJ2-4; the match to TRBD1 covers 8 bases. V dropped 5 bases and J dropped 8; count of bases not matched to a gene: 9. In germline, CDR1 is SGHRS, CDR2 YFSETQ. CDR3 length: 14 amino acids. The CDR3 sequence is CASSSQGAVDIQYF. The CDR3 DNA reads as TGCGCCAGCAGTTCGCAGGGGGCGGTAGACATTCAGTACTTC.

V gene TRBV5-1 combines with J gene TRBJ2-3; maybe TRBD2 (6 bases). The V and J ends lost 2 bases and 3 bases respectively, with 10 bases between them. CDR1 is SGHRS and CDR2 is YFSETQ in the germline V gene. The CDR3 sequence is 14 residues long. The CDR3 reads CASSFERVTDTQYF. DNA for the CDR3: TGCGCCAGCAGCTTTGAGCGGGTTACAGATACGCAGTATTTT.

Only a few counts were recorded for this clone. V gene TRBV27 combines with J gene TRBJ1-2, with D uncertain. The CDR3 totals 12 residues. Trimming removed 6 bases at V and 3 bases at J, with 8 bases between. Germline-derived CDR1 and CDR2 are MNHEY and SMNVEV (reference sequence). CDR3 region: CASRSQDYGYTF. CDR3 nucleotide sequence: TGTGCCAGCAGGTCCCAGGACTATGGCTACACCTTC.

The chain joins TRBV7-2 to TRBJ2-1; TRBD2 agrees at 12 bases. Germline V gene lookup returns CDR1 SGHTA and CDR2 FQGNSA. The CDR3 runs 16 residues. The ends lost 3 bases at V and 6 bases at J; junction bases unmatched: 6. CDR3 sequence: CASSLTSGRSVNEQFF. CDR3 nucleotide sequence: TGTGCCAGCAGCTTGACTAGCGGGAGATCCGTCAATGAGCAGTTCTTC.

V gene TRBV28 combines with J gene TRBJ2-3; D not resolved. The germline V gene encodes CDR1 MDHEN and CDR2 SYDVKM. V shed 1 base and J shed 0 bases, with 8 bases lying between them. The CDR3 contains 15 residues. The CDR3 spells CASSLSQTSTDTQYF. As DNA, the CDR3 is TGTGCCAGCAGTTTATCACAAACCAGCACAGATACGCAGTATTTT.

The chain joins TRBV29-1 to TRBJ1-5; 9 nucleotides align to TRBD1. The CDR3 runs 14 residues. The V segment lost 5 bases and the J segment 4 bases; nucleotides outside the gene matches: 6. From germline, CDR1 is SQVTM and CDR2 ANQGSEA. The CDR3 DNA reads as TGCAGCGTTTGGGACAGGGTGGAAAATCAGCCCCAGCATTTT. This codes for CSVWDRVENQPQHF.

This clone was observed a handful of times. The rearrangement links TRBV7-2 to TRBJ2-1; D not certain. With 0 bases removed from V and 12 bases from J, the gap between germline ends came to 15 bases. The CDR3 is made up of 14 amino acids. The germline gives CDR1 SGHTA, CDR2 FQGNSA. Here the CDR3 DNA reads TGTGCCAGCAGCTTAGCGATCCCGGGTTCTGGGCAGTTCTTC. It encodes CASSLAIPGSGQFF.

This chain uses TRBV2 with TRBJ2-7, with 12 bases identical to TRBD1. Germline trimming cut 6 bases from V and 4 bases from J; bases unmatched to any gene: 10. Looked up from germline, CDR1 is SNHLY and CDR2 is FYNNEI. The CDR3 contains 16 residues. The CDR3 here is CASRPSAGQGAYEQYF. In DNA form, the CDR3 reads TGTGCCAGCAGACCCTCGGCGGGACAGGGGGCTTACGAGCAGTACTTC.

The chain recombines TRBV7-2 with TRBJ2-7; TRBD2 matches at 8 bases. This CDR3 contains 16 residues. Losses at the gene ends were 1 base for V and 3 bases for J; bases not matched to a gene: 8. Germline V gene sequence: CDR1 SGHTA, CDR2 FQGNSA. CDR3 nucleotide sequence: TGTGCCAGCAGCTTAGGTGGCGGGAGGAGGGGCTACGAGCAGTACTTC. Protein product: CASSLGGGRRGYEQYF.